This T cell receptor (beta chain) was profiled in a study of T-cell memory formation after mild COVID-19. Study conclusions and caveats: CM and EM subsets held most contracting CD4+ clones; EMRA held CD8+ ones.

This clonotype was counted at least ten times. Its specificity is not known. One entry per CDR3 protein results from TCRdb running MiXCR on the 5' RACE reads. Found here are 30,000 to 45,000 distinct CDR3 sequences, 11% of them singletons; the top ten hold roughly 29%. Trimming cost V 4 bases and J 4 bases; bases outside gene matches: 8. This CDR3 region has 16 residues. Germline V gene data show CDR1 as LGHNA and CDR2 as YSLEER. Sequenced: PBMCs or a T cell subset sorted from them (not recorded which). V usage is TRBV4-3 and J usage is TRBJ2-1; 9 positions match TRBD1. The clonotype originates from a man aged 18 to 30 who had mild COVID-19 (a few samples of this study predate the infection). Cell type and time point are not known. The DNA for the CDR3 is TGCGCCAGCAGCCCCAGAACCGGGACAGGGTACAATGAGCAGTTCTTC. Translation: CASSPRTGTGYNEQFF.